Shown below are 27 T cell receptor beta chains from a single sample sequenced in a study of blood T cell repertoires in COVID-19 (TCRdb year 2020). Receptor libraries were prepared by the immunoSEQ multiplex PCR assay. Not all clones reach the TCRdb copy of this immuneACCESS table, which keeps in-frame sequences only. Checked studies attribute under half of the gap to unresolved V genes and leave the rest unexplained. The sample table records roughly 180,000 clones; about 80% of these occur just once. Clones ranked in the top ten supply over 13% of the sample. The sample taken for sequencing was PBMCs or T cells enriched from blood (not recorded which). The receptors stem from a man in his sixties who had been exposed to COVID-19.

V is TRBV6-5 and J is TRBJ1-2; D not resolved. Trimming left V 5 bases short and J 4 bases short, with 11 bases between. This CDR3 is 13 amino acids long. Germline V gives CDR1 MNHEY, CDR2 SVGAGI. The CDR3 DNA reads as TGTGCCAGCAGTACCTACAGCCGCTATGGCTACACCTTC. Protein: CASSTYSRYGYTF.

The CDR3 nucleotides read TGCGCCAGCAGCTTGGTCGGAGCGGGAGGTCACGAGCAGTACTTC. Residues: CASSLVGAGGHEQYF. The J gene is TRBJ2-7, the V gene TRBV5-1, with TRBD2 matching 9 bases. With 0 bases clipped from V and 5 bases from J, the junction kept 6 bases outside the gene matches. From germline, CDR1 is SGHRS and CDR2 YFSETQ. CDR3 size: 15 residues. The whole variable domain, filled in from reference TRBV5-1 and TRBJ2-7, reads KAGVTQTPRYLIKTRGQQVTLSCSPISGHRSVSWYQQTPGQGLQFLFEYFSETQRNKGNFPGRFSGRQFSNSRSEMNVSTLELGDSALYLCASSLVGAGGHEQYFGPGTRLTVT.

The chain uses TRBV30 and TRBJ1-1; D gene ambiguous. The CDR3 sequence is 13 residues long. Germline V gives CDR1 GTSNPN, CDR2 SVGIG (reference sequence). The V end lost 2 bases, the J end lost 5 bases, and 12 bases lay between the germline ends. The CDR3 region has the DNA TGTGCCTGGAGTACTACGGTTATGACTGAAGCTTTCTTT. Its translation: CAWSTTVMTEAFF.

V and J are TRBV6-5 and TRBJ1-1; D call uncertain. V lost 6 bases, J lost 10 bases, and 12 bases lay in between. The germline CDR1 and CDR2 sequences are MNHEY and SVGAGI. This CDR3 spans 11 amino acids. CDR3 protein: CASSRGVGAFF. The CDR3 DNA follows: TGTGCCAGCAGCCGCGGGGTGGGAGCTTTCTTT.

This clone has a single count. This chain uses TRBV3-1 (or the pseudogene TRBV3-2) with TRBJ2-5, with 10 bases that match TRBD2. The germline CDR1 and CDR2 sequences are LGHDT and YNNKEL (reference sequence). Trimming removed 6 bases from V and 5 bases from J; junction bases left unmatched: 6. The CDR3 contains 14 residues. Here the CDR3 reads CASSPSGSGETQYF. CDR3 coding DNA: TGTGCCAGCAGTCCTAGCGGGAGCGGGGAGACCCAGTACTTC.

The rearrangement joins TRBV28 to TRBJ1-2; tentatively, D is TRBD1 (5 bases). The germline CDR1 and CDR2 sequences are MDHEN and SYDVKM. Trimming shortened V by 2 bases and J by 4 bases, and 11 bases separated the two germline ends. This CDR3 has 14 amino acids. The CDR3 DNA reads as TGTGCCAGCAGTTTAGACAGACCCCCCTATGGCTACACCTTC. This translates into CASSLDRPPYGYTF.

This clone has more than one count but fewer than ten. The chain links TRBV5-1 to TRBJ2-2; 11 bases line up with TRBD2. Germline loops: CDR1 SGHRS, CDR2 YFSETQ. This CDR3 has 15 residues. J lost 6 bases, V lost 2 bases, and 3 bases had no gene match. The CDR3 region is CASSLLAGVAGELFF. The CDR3 nucleotides are TGCGCCAGCAGCTTACTAGCGGGAGTCGCCGGGGAGCTGTTTTTT.

The chain joins TRBV6-5 to TRBJ1-2, with a tentative D call TRBD1 (5 bases). Germline V gives CDR1 MNHEY, CDR2 SVGAGI. The CDR3 spans 12 residues. Trimming pared 6 bases from V and 3 bases from J, leaving 8 bases between. The CDR3 DNA reads as TGTGCCAGCAGCTTGACAGACTATGGCTACACCTTC. As protein: CASSLTDYGYTF.

This chain uses TRBV11-2 with TRBJ2-1; 9 bases fit TRBD2. Trimming removed 1 base from V and 6 bases from J; junction bases left unmatched: 4. Germline V gives CDR1 SGHAT, CDR2 FQNNGV. CDR3 length: 15 residues. CDR3 in amino acids: CASSLGASGANEQFF. Written as DNA, the CDR3 is TGTGCCAGCAGCTTAGGGGCTAGCGGGGCCAATGAGCAGTTCTTC.

V is TRBV28 and J is TRBJ1-2, with D possibly being TRBD1 (6 bases). Trimming pared 5 bases from V and 1 base from J, leaving 11 bases between. The germline V gene encodes CDR1 MDHEN and CDR2 SYDVKM. The CDR3 is made up of 14 amino acids. CDR3 sequence: CASSGNRVNYGYTF. The DNA of the CDR3 is TGTGCCAGCAGTGGTAACAGGGTTAACTATGGCTACACCTTC.

J is TRBJ1-2 and V is TRBV6-2 or TRBV6-3, with 11 positions matching TRBD1. Germline assignment: CDR1 MNHEY and CDR2 SVGEGT. This CDR3 has 16 amino acids. The V segment lost 6 bases and the J segment 6 bases; nucleotides outside the gene matches: 12. The CDR3 region is CASSAISGTGGDGYTF. The CDR3 DNA follows: TGTGCCAGCAGCGCCATTTCCGGGACAGGGGGAGATGGCTACACCTTC.

This clone was seen a few times. The chain couples TRBV5-5 to TRBJ2-5; unclear D gene. The CDR3 contains 15 residues. V was clipped by 4 bases and J by 2 bases, with 15 bases between them. CDR1 is SGHKS and CDR2 is YYEKEE in the germline V gene (reference sequence). The CDR3 spells CASSPPGIRQETQYF. CDR3 nucleotide sequence: TGTGCCAGCAGCCCCCCAGGCATCCGGCAAGAGACCCAGTACTTC.

The chain combines TRBV19 with TRBJ1-5; no reliable D call. CDR3 length: 13 amino acids. V shed 7 bases and J shed 6 bases, with 13 bases lying between them. In germline, CDR1 is LNHDA, CDR2 SQIVND (reference sequence). Here the CDR3 DNA reads TGTGCCAGTACCCTCCTCCACGGTCAGCCCCAGCATTTT. Amino acid sequence: CASTLLHGQPQHF.

The chain has TRBV7-3 and TRBJ1-1, with D possibly TRBD1 on 5 matching bases. V lost 5 bases and J 7 bases, leaving 23 bases between the germline ends. This CDR3 region has 16 residues. Germline V gives CDR1 SGHTA, CDR2 FQGTGA. CDR3 bases: TGTGCCAGCAGCCCCTCACCGGCCCGGACATCGGGTGAAGCTTTCTTT. This encodes CASSPSPARTSGEAFF. Full variable domain (missing parts from reference TRBV7-3 and TRBJ1-1): GAGVSQTPSNKVTEKGKYVELRCDPISGHTALYWYRQSLGQGPEFLIYFQGTGAADDSGLPNDRFFAVRPEGSVSTLKIQRTERGDSAVYLCASSPSPARTSGEAFFGQGTRLTVV.

CDR3 coding DNA: TGTGCCAGCAGCCAAGGCCTAGCGGGGTCCAGCTCCTACAATGAGCAGTTCTTC. Translation gives CASSQGLAGSSSYNEQFF. The chain combines TRBV3-1 (or the pseudogene TRBV3-2) with TRBJ2-1; 9 positions match TRBD2. Germline lookup yields CDR1 LGHDT and CDR2 YNNKEL (reference sequence). This CDR3 contains 18 residues. The trim removed 1 base at V and 0 bases at J, leaving 7 bases unmatched.

The chain joins TRBV28 to TRBJ2-6; TRBD1 matches at 8 bases. V gave up 5 bases and J gave up 3 bases; unmatched junction bases: 9. The CDR3 totals 17 residues. CDR1 and CDR2 (germline): MDHEN, SYDVKM. For the CDR3, the DNA is TGTGCCAGCAGTCCGACGCAGGGGGCGGTTGGGGCCAACGTCCTGACTTTC. Residues: CASSPTQGAVGANVLTF.

The CDR3 region is CASRAAGNTIYF. The CDR3 nucleotides are TGTGCCAGCAGGGCAGCTGGAAACACCATATATTTT. This chain uses TRBV2 with TRBJ1-3, with D hard to call. Trimming stripped 6 bases from V and 2 bases from J, with 5 bases between. Germline V gene sequence: CDR1 SNHLY, CDR2 FYNNEI. The CDR3 has 12 amino acids.

The sample holds a few counts of this clone. The chain links TRBV7-9 to TRBJ1-6; D is perhaps TRBD1 (5 bases). V was trimmed by 5 bases and J by 8 bases, leaving 19 bases between them. The CDR3 runs to 16 residues. Per the germline V gene, CDR1 is SEHNR and CDR2 is FQNEAQ (reference sequence). The CDR3 here is CASSVRRGTEDSPLHF. The CDR3 DNA reads as TGTGCCAGCAGCGTAAGGCGCGGGACGGAAGATTCACCCCTCCACTTT. The full variable domain, its missing parts supplied by reference TRBV7-9 and TRBJ1-6, is DTGVSQNPRHKITKRGQNVTFRCDPISEHNRLYWYRQTLGQGPEFLTYFQNEAQLEKSRLLSDRFSAERPKGSFSTLEIQRTEQGDSAMYLCASSVRRGTEDSPLHFGNGTRLTVT.

The chain joins TRBV5-4 to TRBJ2-2, with D maybe TRBD2 (6 bases). CDR1 is SGHNT and CDR2 is YYREEE in the germline V gene (reference sequence). The V gene lost 10 bases and the J gene lost 1 base, with 11 bases spanning the gap. The CDR3 spans 13 residues. For the CDR3, the DNA is TGTGCCCCCGGGAGAGAGAACACCGGGGAGCTGTTTTTT. Its translation is CAPGRENTGELFF.

The chain is built from TRBV27 and TRBJ1-1, with 8 bases matching TRBD1. CDR3 length equals 15 residues. Per germline, CDR1 MNHEY and CDR2 SMNVEV (reference sequence). The junction had 14 bases not matched to a gene; V was cut back by 4 bases and J by 10 bases. CDR3 sequence: CASSSRTGQGIGAFF. CDR3 DNA sequence: TGTGCCAGCAGTTCAAGAACAGGACAGGGAATAGGAGCTTTCTTT.

CDR3 sequence reads: CAISPPTPMVYTF. The CDR3 bases are TGTGCCATCAGTCCGCCCACTCCCATGGTATACACCTTC. The J gene is TRBJ1-2, the V gene TRBV10-3; D is undetermined. Germline loops: CDR1 ENHRY, CDR2 SYGVKD. The CDR3 extends over 13 amino acids. V was cut by 5 bases and J by 11 bases, with 18 bases left in between.

The rearrangement joins TRBV24-1 to TRBJ2-2, with D maybe TRBD2 (6 bases). This CDR3 has 16 amino acids. The V gene lost 1 base and the J gene lost 3 bases, with 11 bases spanning the gap. The germline V gene encodes CDR1 KGHDR and CDR2 SFDVKD. The chain's CDR3 is CATSDFGGIHTGELFF. CDR3 sequence (DNA): TGTGCCACCAGTGATTTTGGCGGGATACACACCGGGGAGCTGTTTTTT.

The V gene is TRBV27, the J gene TRBJ1-5, with 7 nucleotides matching TRBD1. V was clipped by 5 bases and J by 0 bases; unmatched bases: 4. Germline CDR1 and CDR2: MNHEY and SMNVEV (reference sequence). CDR3 size: 15 residues. The CDR3 loop reads CASSMGQNSNQPQHF. CDR3 DNA sequence: TGTGCCAGCAGTATGGGACAGAATAGCAATCAGCCCCAGCATTTT.

This clone was picked up one time. The chain carries TRBV30 and TRBJ2-3; tentative D call: TRBD1 (5 bases). The CDR3 sequence is 13 residues long. Trimming took 0 bases from V and 4 from J, leaving 8 bases between them. CDR1 and CDR2 (germline): GTSNPN, SVGIG (reference sequence). CDR3 bases: TGTGCCTGGAGTGTACGCAGGGCAGATACGCAGTATTTT. It encodes CAWSVRRADTQYF.

The rearrangement uses TRBV30 and TRBJ2-1, with 9 bases aligning to TRBD2. J lost 7 bases, V lost 4 bases, and 5 bases had no gene match. The germline gives CDR1 GTSNPN, CDR2 SVGIG (reference sequence). The CDR3 sequence is 13 residues long. The CDR3 sequence is CAWTSSGRNEQFF. The CDR3, as DNA: TGTGCCTGGACTAGTAGCGGGAGAAATGAGCAGTTCTTC.

The genes are TRBV12-5 and TRBJ2-1; the match to TRBD2 covers 12 bases. V trimming: 1 base; J trimming: 1 base; junction bases outside the gene matches: 8. This CDR3 contains 19 residues. Germline CDR1 and CDR2: LGHNT and FRNRAP. The CDR3 sequence: CASGLGLAGGPGSYNEQFF. Here the CDR3 DNA reads TGTGCTAGTGGTTTGGGTCTAGCGGGAGGGCCTGGATCCTACAATGAGCAGTTCTTC.

The chain employs TRBV10-1 and TRBJ2-7; no firm D call. The V end was cut by 2 bases, the J end by 3 bases, with 23 bases between. The CDR3 runs to 18 residues. From germline, CDR1 is WNHNN and CDR2 SYGVQD (reference sequence). The CDR3 DNA sequence: TGCGCCAGCAGTGAGCGGTTGGCGTTTAACAGAGCCTTCTACGAGCAGTACTTC. Its translation: CASSERLAFNRAFYEQYF.